This T cell receptor (beta chain) emerged from a study of shared clonotypes between healthy human individuals. Study outcomes and limitations: The four-donor shared clonotypes exceeded non-shared clonotypes in generation probability, with non-shared ones scoring lower.

Turning to this clone: Its antigen remains unidentified.

Authors' data handling: Quality scores were absent from the junction-only immunoSEQ sequences, so filtering differed. This table comes from immunoSEQ multiplex PCR, and its TCRdb copy is limited to in-frame clones, with some not included. V and J calls and clone size are those listed in that table; D and trimming were worked out from the DNA. The repertoire includes some 2.4 million clones, roughly 93% of them detected once, and 0.35% to 0.45% sits in the top ten. The sequence derives from a man aged 18 to 30 in good health. Some clones in this sample may be carry-over from other donors' samples. Sequences were obtained from naive CD4+ T cells from PBMCs. Subset noted: CD45RA+ positively selected.

CDR3 sequence reads: CASNWEGPYFSSGANVLTF. The CDR3 nucleotides read TGTGCCAGCAACTGGGAGGGGCCTTACTTTAGCTCTGGGGCCAACGTCCTGACTTTC. V gene TRBV2 combines with J gene TRBJ2-6, with TRBD2 matching over 7 bases. The germline V gene encodes CDR1 SNHLY and CDR2 FYNNEI. This CDR3 comprises 19 residues. Trimming at V came to 7 bases and at J to 0 bases, leaving 15 bases not matched to a gene.